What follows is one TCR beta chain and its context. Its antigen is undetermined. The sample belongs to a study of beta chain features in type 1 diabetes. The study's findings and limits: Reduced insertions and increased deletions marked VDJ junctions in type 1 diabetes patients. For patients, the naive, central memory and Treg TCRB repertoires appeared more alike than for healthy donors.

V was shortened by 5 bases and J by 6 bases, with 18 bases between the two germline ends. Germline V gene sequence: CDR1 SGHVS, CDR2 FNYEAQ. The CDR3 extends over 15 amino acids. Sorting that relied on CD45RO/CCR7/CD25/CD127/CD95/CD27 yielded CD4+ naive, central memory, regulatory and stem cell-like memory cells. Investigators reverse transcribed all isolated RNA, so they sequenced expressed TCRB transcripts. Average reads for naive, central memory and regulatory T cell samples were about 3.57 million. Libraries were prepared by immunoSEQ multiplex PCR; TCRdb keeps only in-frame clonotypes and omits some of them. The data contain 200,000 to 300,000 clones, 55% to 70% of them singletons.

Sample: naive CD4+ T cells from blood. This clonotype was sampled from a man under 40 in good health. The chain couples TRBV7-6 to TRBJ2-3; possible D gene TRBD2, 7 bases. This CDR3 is CASSPAGGRLDTQYF. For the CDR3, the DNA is TGTGCCAGCAGCCCAGCCGGGGGGCGATTGGATACGCAGTATTTT.